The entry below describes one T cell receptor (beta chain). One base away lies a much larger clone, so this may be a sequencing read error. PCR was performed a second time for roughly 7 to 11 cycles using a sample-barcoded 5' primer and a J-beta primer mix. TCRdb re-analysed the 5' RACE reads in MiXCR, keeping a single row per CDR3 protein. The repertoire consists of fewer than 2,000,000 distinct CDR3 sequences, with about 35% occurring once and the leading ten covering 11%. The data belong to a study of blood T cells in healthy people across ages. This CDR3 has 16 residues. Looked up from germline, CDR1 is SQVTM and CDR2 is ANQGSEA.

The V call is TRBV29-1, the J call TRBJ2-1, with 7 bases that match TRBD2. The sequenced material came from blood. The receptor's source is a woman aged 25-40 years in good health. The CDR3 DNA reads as TGCAACGCGCCCTTCGAGCGGGGAAACCCTAGCGATGAGCAGTTCTTC. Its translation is CNAPFERGNPSDEQFF.